This TCR beta chain comes out of a study of blood T cells in healthy people across ages. General study points: The study found TCR beta diversity correlated strongly with naive T cell percentage. Naive CD4+ cell counts and diversity both ran higher in long-lived than in aged donors. CMV infection status of these donors was not known.

V was pared by 6 bases and J by 4 bases, with 10 bases between. The CDR3 length is 13 residues. From germline, CDR1 is SNHLY and CDR2 FYNNEI. Details on this clonotype: Antigen: not known.

Primers used in a second PCR of roughly 7 to 11 cycles were a sample-barcoded 5' primer and a J-beta primer mix. With 12 random nucleotides, a template-switch adaptor tagged each individual cDNA molecule. Each CDR3 protein is one row after TCRdb ran MiXCR on the 5' RACE reads. The sample has around 690,000 distinct CDR3 sequences, about 54% seen once; the top ten hold over 30%. The chain combines TRBV2 with TRBJ2-1; D assignment may be TRBD1 or TRBD2 (5 bases each). The sequence was obtained from a man in his sixties in good health. The material sequenced was blood. The CDR3 reads CASRTGAYNEQFF. CDR3 bases: TGTGCCAGCAGGACCGGGGCTTACAATGAGCAGTTCTTC.